These 30 T cell receptor beta chains were all obtained from the same sample, sequenced in a study of blood T cell repertoires in COVID-19 (dated by TCRdb to between 2020 and 2021). Libraries were prepared through the immunoSEQ multiplex PCR assay. What TCRdb holds here is the immuneACCESS table cut down to in-frame rearrangements. Part of the clones is not present; checked against another copy, under half of the missing clones reflect an unresolved V gene, and the others are unexplained. The sample table contains about 250,000 clones; only one count was recorded for over 75% of them. 7.9% of the sample comes from the top ten. The material sequenced was peripheral blood. The receptors shown here come from a woman aged 80 or over with acute or convalescent COVID-19.

In the case of this clone: Germline and junction disagree at one end, which may indicate a read error. The chain is built from TRBV18 and TRBJ1-6; TRBD1 is a possible D gene (6 bases). Germline V gene data show CDR1 as KGHSH and CDR2 as LQKENI. The CDR3 has 12 residues. The CDR3 nucleotides are TGTGCCAGCTCACCAGATCAGGGGTTATCGTACTTT. This codes for CASSPDQGLSYF. The full variable domain, completed using reference TRBV18 and TRBJ1-6, is NAGVMQNPRHLVRRRGQEARLRCSPMKGHSHVYWYRQLPEEGLKFMVYLQKENIIDESGMPKERFSAEFPKEGPSILRIQQVVRGDSAAYFCASSPDQGLSYFGNGTRLTVT.

This rearrangement joins TRBV30 to TRBJ2-7, with D tentatively TRBD1 (5 bases). Germline assignment: CDR1 GTSNPN and CDR2 SVGIG (reference sequence). The CDR3 loop spans 13 amino acids. Trimming cost V 0 bases and J 3 bases, with 9 bases left between them. This CDR3 reads CAWSVGQYYEQYF. Written as DNA, the CDR3 is TGTGCCTGGAGTGTGGGGCAGTACTACGAGCAGTACTTC. Filled out from reference TRBV30 and TRBJ2-7, the complete variable domain reads SQTIHQWPATLVQPVGSPLSLECTVEGTSNPNLYWYRQAAGRGLQLLFYSVGIGQISSEVPQNLSASRPQDRQFILSSKKLLLSDSGFYLCAWSVGQYYEQYFGPGTRLTVT.

V is TRBV20-1 and J is TRBJ1-6; TRBD1 agrees at 7 bases. Germline CDR1 reads DFQATT; CDR2 reads SNEGSKA (reference sequence). The CDR3 is made up of 14 amino acids. After removal of 3 bases from V and 8 bases from J, the junction contained 7 bases not matched to a gene. The CDR3 DNA reads as TGCAGTGCTAGTAGACAGGGCGGCGATTCACCCCTCCACTTT. Amino acid sequence: CSASRQGGDSPLHF.

The chain joins TRBV19 to TRBJ2-7, with D tentatively TRBD2 (6 bases). Trimming left V 2 bases short and J 2 bases short, with 10 bases between. This CDR3 is 14 amino acids long. Per germline, CDR1 LNHDA and CDR2 SQIVND (reference sequence). The CDR3 protein is CASSIQGGPYEQYF. The CDR3 DNA follows: TGTGCCAGTAGTATACAGGGAGGCCCCTACGAGCAGTACTTC.

This clone has a single count. The chain combines TRBV19 with TRBJ2-1; 8 bases align to TRBD2. Germline lookup yields CDR1 LNHDA and CDR2 SQIVND (reference sequence). The CDR3 is made up of 19 amino acids. V was pared by 7 bases and J by 8 bases, with 25 bases of the junction left unmatched. The CDR3 loop is CASTSSLRFLLADEDEQFF. The CDR3 region has the DNA TGTGCCAGTACCTCCTCCCTGCGGTTTCTACTAGCGGACGAGGATGAGCAGTTCTTC.

The rearrangement links TRBV4-1 to TRBJ1-1, with a weak D call TRBD1 (6 bases). The V end was cut by 0 bases, the J end by 0 bases, with 8 bases between. This CDR3 comprises 15 residues. CDR1 and CDR2 (germline): MGHRA, YSYEKL. CDR3 sequence: CASSQESGVNTEAFF. Written as DNA, the CDR3 is TGCGCCAGCAGCCAAGAATCAGGGGTGAACACTGAAGCTTTCTTT.

The chain employs TRBV7-7 and TRBJ2-3, with 9 bases identical to TRBD2. The CDR3 has 14 amino acids. Per the germline V gene, CDR1 is SSHAT and CDR2 is FNYEAQ (reference sequence). Losses at the gene ends were 1 base for V and 5 bases for J; bases not matched to a gene: 1. The CDR3 protein is CASSLGGGEDTQYF. Here the CDR3 DNA reads TGTGCCAGCAGCTTAGGCGGGGGGGAAGATACGCAGTATTTT.

This clone was seen just once. V gene TRBV4-1 combines with J gene TRBJ1-1; D is perhaps TRBD1 (5 bases). V shed 0 bases and J shed 0 bases, with 23 bases lying between them. Per germline, CDR1 MGHRA and CDR2 YSYEKL. The CDR3 length is 20 residues. CDR3: CASSQDSRTWGRWMNTEAFF. The CDR3 DNA follows: TGCGCCAGCAGCCAAGATTCGCGGACCTGGGGGAGGTGGATGAACACTGAAGCTTTCTTT.

The chain uses TRBV29-1 and TRBJ2-7; 7 bases agree with TRBD2. The J segment lost 0 bases and the V segment lost 3 bases, leaving 2 bases of the junction unmatched. The germline CDR1 and CDR2 sequences are SQVTM and ANQGSEA. The CDR3 runs 13 residues. The CDR3, as DNA: TGCAGCGTTGACCGCGGGGGCTCCTACGAGCAGTACTTC. Translating it yields CSVDRGGSYEQYF.

The rearrangement uses TRBV6-5 and TRBJ2-2, with 9 bases matching TRBD2. The length of the CDR3 is 15 residues. Unmatched junction bases numbered 8, after V lost 6 bases and J lost 6 bases. The germline CDR1 and CDR2 sequences are MNHEY and SVGAGI. The DNA of the CDR3 is TGTGCCAGCAGACCCGGGACTAGCCGGGCCGGGGAGCTGTTTTTT. This encodes CASRPGTSRAGELFF.

The chain carries TRBV6-5 and TRBJ2-7; TRBD1 matches at 7 bases. Looked up from germline, CDR1 is MNHEY and CDR2 is SVGAGI. This CDR3 contains 13 residues. The V gene end was trimmed by 6 bases and the J gene end by 5 bases; junction bases not matched to a gene: 7. The CDR3 region has the DNA TGTGCCAGCAGGCGACAGGGCTGGAACGAGCAGTACTTC. This encodes CASRRQGWNEQYF.

The rearrangement links TRBV19 to TRBJ2-3; 10 positions agree with TRBD1. Germline V gene data show CDR1 as LNHDA and CDR2 as SQIVND (reference sequence). CDR3 length equals 17 residues. V shed 5 bases and J 4 bases; nucleotides not matched to a gene: 12. CDR3 nucleotide sequence: TGTGCCAGTAGTTTACTCTTGGGGACAGGGGTGCCAGATACGCAGTATTTT. Its translation is CASSLLLGTGVPDTQYF. The whole variable domain, remainder taken from reference TRBV19 and TRBJ2-3, is DGGITQSPKYLFRKEGQNVTLSCEQNLNHDAMYWYRQDPGQGLRLIYYSQIVNDFQKGDIAEGYSVSREKKESFPLTVTSAQKNPTAFYLCASSLLLGTGVPDTQYFGPGTRLTVL.

This clone was counted many times. The chain uses TRBV19 and TRBJ1-2, with a tentative D call TRBD1 (5 bases). Germline V gene data show CDR1 as LNHDA and CDR2 as SQIVND (reference sequence). Between the trimmed V and J ends, which lost 4 bases and 2 bases, there was a span of 20 bases. The CDR3 spans 17 residues. CDR3 bases: TGTGCCAGTAGTAAGGGGATCTGGTCGACAGAGAACTATGGCTACACCTTC. This encodes CASSKGIWSTENYGYTF.

This rearrangement joins TRBV5-5 to TRBJ2-5, with TRBD1 as a possible D gene (6 bases). The CDR3 loop spans 14 amino acids. Germline CDR1 SGHKS, CDR2 YYEKEE (reference sequence). V was clipped by 4 bases and J by 2 bases, with 12 bases between them. CDR3 residues: CASSKGQLQETQYF. CDR3 bases: TGTGCCAGCAGCAAAGGACAGCTACAAGAGACCCAGTACTTC.

This chain connects TRBV9 to TRBJ2-7; D might be TRBD2 (6 bases). This CDR3 is built from 16 residues. Germline CDR1 SGDLS, CDR2 YYNGEE. Trimming shortened V by 0 bases and J by 0 bases, and 13 bases separated the two germline ends. In DNA form, the CDR3 reads TGTGCCAGCAGCGTAGGCGGGGATTTCGGCTCCTACGAGCAGTACTTC. It is translated as CASSVGGDFGSYEQYF.

The genes are TRBV5-1 and TRBJ2-2; D might be TRBD1 (5 bases). Trimming left V 6 bases short and J 2 bases short, with 11 bases between. This CDR3 contains 14 residues. Per germline, CDR1 SGHRS and CDR2 YFSETQ. CDR3 sequence reads: CASNADRNTGELFF. The DNA of the CDR3 is TGCGCCAGCAACGCAGACAGAAACACCGGGGAGCTGTTTTTT.

V usage is TRBV7-9 and J usage is TRBJ1-1, with D maybe TRBD1 (5 bases). The germline V gene has CDR1 SEHNR and CDR2 FQNEAQ (reference sequence). This CDR3 spans 13 amino acids. V shed 7 bases and J shed 4 bases, with 13 bases lying between them. CDR3 loop: CASIMQGFTEAFF. DNA for the CDR3: TGTGCCAGCATCATGCAGGGTTTCACTGAAGCTTTCTTT.

This chain joins TRBV6-4 and TRBJ2-3, with D unclear. The V gene's germline CDR1 is MRHNA and CDR2 SNTAGT. The CDR3 is made up of 14 amino acids. V gave up 6 bases and J gave up 6 bases, with 16 bases separating them. The CDR3 reads CASRATSGYDTQYF. The CDR3 nucleotides read TGTGCCAGCAGGGCAACCTCAGGATATGATACGCAGTATTTT.

Only one count was recorded for this clone. This sequence joins TRBV19 and TRBJ2-1; D is unresolved. The V end was cut by 1 base, the J end by 8 bases, with 12 bases between. The CDR3 consists of 14 residues. In germline, CDR1 is LNHDA, CDR2 SQIVND (reference sequence). CDR3 coding DNA: TGTGCCAGTAGTATAGGAGTTAATGGAGATGAGCAGTTCTTC. It encodes CASSIGVNGDEQFF.

This clone was detected only a few times. The chain recombines TRBV11-3 with TRBJ1-6; a weak D match, TRBD1 (6 bases). In germline, CDR1 is SGHNT, CDR2 YENEEA. The CDR3 sequence is 13 residues long. Between the trimmed V and J ends, which lost 2 bases and 8 bases, there was a span of 7 bases. The CDR3 DNA follows: TGTGCCAGCAGCTTACGACAGGATTCACCCCTCCACTTT. It is translated as CASSLRQDSPLHF.

The chain carries TRBV18 and TRBJ2-1; 8 bases line up with TRBD2. CDR1 and CDR2 from the germline V gene are KGHSH and LQKENI. This CDR3 spans 16 amino acids. V trimming: 0 bases; J trimming: 4 bases; junction bases outside the gene matches: 5. CDR3 sequence reads: CASSPPSGRVYNEQFF. CDR3 bases: TGTGCCAGCTCACCACCGTCCGGGAGGGTATACAATGAGCAGTTCTTC.

V and J are TRBV25-1 and TRBJ1-5, with 10 positions matching TRBD1. The J segment lost 4 bases and the V segment lost 3 bases, leaving 6 bases of the junction unmatched. The CDR3 spans 16 residues. The germline gives CDR1 MGHDK, CDR2 SYGVNS. The CDR3: CASSDSGTGDNQPQHF. DNA of the CDR3: TGTGCCAGCAGTGACTCAGGGACAGGGGATAATCAGCCCCAGCATTTT.

The rearrangement uses TRBV3-1 (or the pseudogene TRBV3-2) and TRBJ1-6; D may be TRBD1 (5 bases). This CDR3 spans 14 amino acids. Germline V gives CDR1 LGHDT, CDR2 YNNKEL (reference sequence). V dropped 8 bases and J dropped 10 bases, with 18 bases sitting between them. The CDR3 DNA reads TGTGCCAGCGCCGGTAGTGGGGCGGAATCACCCCTCCACTTT. Translating it yields CASAGSGAESPLHF.

V gene TRBV6-5 combines with J gene TRBJ1-2; 9 positions match TRBD1. The CDR3 consists of 15 residues. CDR1 is MNHEY, CDR2 SVGAGI, per germline. V shed 0 bases and J 7 bases; nucleotides not matched to a gene: 6. The CDR3 protein is CASSYSGTGFAGYTF. In DNA, the CDR3 is TGTGCCAGCAGTTACTCCGGGACAGGGTTTGCTGGCTACACCTTC.

The chain is built from TRBV29-1 and TRBJ2-7, with D hard to call. The CDR3 runs 11 residues. V lost 4 bases and J lost 9, with 13 bases in between. The V gene's germline CDR1 is SQVTM and CDR2 ANQGSEA. In DNA, the CDR3 is TGCAGCGTTGTCAATGGGCGTGGGCAGTACTTC. Translating it yields CSVVNGRGQYF.

The DNA for the CDR3 is TGTGCCAGCTGGGCTAGCGGGAACACCGGGGAGCTGTTTTTT. Amino acids: CASWASGNTGELFF. The genes are TRBV28 and TRBJ2-2, with 7 positions matching TRBD2. With V trimmed by 8 bases and J by 1 base, 4 bases remained unmatched. The CDR3 totals 14 residues. Germline lookup yields CDR1 MDHEN and CDR2 SYDVKM.

This chain joins TRBV7-9 and TRBJ2-7, with D perhaps TRBD2 (6 bases). The ends were cut back, 0 bases at V and 2 bases at J, with 11 bases in the middle. This CDR3 has 15 amino acids. CDR1 is SEHNR, CDR2 FQNEAQ, per germline (reference sequence). The CDR3 sequence: CASSLAGTEAYEQYF. CDR3 DNA: TGTGCCAGCAGCTTAGCAGGGACTGAGGCCTACGAGCAGTACTTC. Variable domain in full (rest from reference TRBV7-9 and TRBJ2-7): DTGVSQNPRHKITKRGQNVTFRCDPISEHNRLYWYRQTLGQGPEFLTYFQNEAQLEKSRLLSDRFSAERPKGSFSTLEIQRTEQGDSAMYLCASSLAGTEAYEQYFGPGTRLTVT.

This clone was seen a handful of times. The chain employs TRBV19 and TRBJ1-2; D is perhaps TRBD1 (5 bases). V gave up 3 bases and J gave up 6 bases, with 11 bases separating them. The length of the CDR3 is 13 residues. Germline loops: CDR1 LNHDA, CDR2 SQIVND (reference sequence). The CDR3 sequence is CASSISTANGYTF. The CDR3 region has the DNA TGTGCCAGTAGTATCTCGACAGCCAATGGCTACACCTTC.

This chain joins TRBV18 and TRBJ1-5, with D uncertain. The CDR3 loop spans 16 amino acids. The germline V gene has CDR1 KGHSH and CDR2 LQKENI. Deletions cut 2 bases from V and 3 bases from J, with 14 bases between. The CDR3 DNA reads as TGTGCCAGCTCACCATCGCTCCCCGGTAACAATCAGCCCCAGCATTTT. This gives the protein CASSPSLPGNNQPQHF.

The rearrangement uses TRBV4-2 and TRBJ1-1; TRBD1 matches at 7 bases. This CDR3 has 14 residues. Germline-derived CDR1 and CDR2 are LGHNA and YNFKEQ. The V and J ends lost 0 bases and 4 bases, in that order; junction bases with no gene match: 2. In nucleotides, the CDR3 is TGTGCCAGCAGCCAAGACAGGGGGGCCACTGAAGCTTTCTTT. It codes for CASSQDRGATEAFF.